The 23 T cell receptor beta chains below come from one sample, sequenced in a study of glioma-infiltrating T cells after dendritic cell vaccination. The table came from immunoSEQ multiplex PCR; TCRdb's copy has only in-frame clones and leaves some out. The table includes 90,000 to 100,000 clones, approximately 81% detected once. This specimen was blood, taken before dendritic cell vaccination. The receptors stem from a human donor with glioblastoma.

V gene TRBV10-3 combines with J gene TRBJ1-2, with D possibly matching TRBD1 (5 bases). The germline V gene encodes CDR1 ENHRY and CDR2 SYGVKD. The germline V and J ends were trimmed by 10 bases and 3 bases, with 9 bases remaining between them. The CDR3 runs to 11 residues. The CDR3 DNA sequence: TGTGCCACCGACAGTTACTATGGCTACACCTTC. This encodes CATDSYYGYTF.

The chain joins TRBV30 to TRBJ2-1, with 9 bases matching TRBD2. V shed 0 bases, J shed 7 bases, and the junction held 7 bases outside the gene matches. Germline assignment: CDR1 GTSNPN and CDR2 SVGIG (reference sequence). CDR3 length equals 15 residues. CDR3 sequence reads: CAWSVRLAAGNEQFF. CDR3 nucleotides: TGTGCCTGGAGTGTACGACTAGCGGCGGGAAATGAGCAGTTCTTC.

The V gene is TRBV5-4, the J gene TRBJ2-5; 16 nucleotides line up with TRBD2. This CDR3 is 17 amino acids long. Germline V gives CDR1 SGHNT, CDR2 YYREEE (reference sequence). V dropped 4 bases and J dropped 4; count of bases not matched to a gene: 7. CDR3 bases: TGTGCCAGCAGCGTGCCGGGACTAGCGGGGGGGCCAGAGACCCAGTACTTC. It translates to CASSVPGLAGGPETQYF.

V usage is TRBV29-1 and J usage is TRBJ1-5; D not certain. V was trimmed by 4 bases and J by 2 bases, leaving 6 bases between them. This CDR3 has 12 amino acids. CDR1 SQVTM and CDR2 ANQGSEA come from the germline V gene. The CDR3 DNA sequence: TGCAGCGTTGTTTCGGGCAATCAGCCCCAGCATTTT. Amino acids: CSVVSGNQPQHF.

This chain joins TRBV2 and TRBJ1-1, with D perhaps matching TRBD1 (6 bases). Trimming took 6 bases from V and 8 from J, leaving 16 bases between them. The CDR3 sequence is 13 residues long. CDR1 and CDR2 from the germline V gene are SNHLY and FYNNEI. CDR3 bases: TGTGCCAGCAGCGATCAGGGGCTCGGGGAAGCTTTCTTT. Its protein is CASSDQGLGEAFF.

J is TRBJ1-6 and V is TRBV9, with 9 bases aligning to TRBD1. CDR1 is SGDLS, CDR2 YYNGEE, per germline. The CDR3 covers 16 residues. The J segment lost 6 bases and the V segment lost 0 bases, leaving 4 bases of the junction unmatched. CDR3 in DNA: TGTGCCAGCAGCGTAGGGGGGACAGGGTTTAATTCACCCCTCCACTTT. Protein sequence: CASSVGGTGFNSPLHF.

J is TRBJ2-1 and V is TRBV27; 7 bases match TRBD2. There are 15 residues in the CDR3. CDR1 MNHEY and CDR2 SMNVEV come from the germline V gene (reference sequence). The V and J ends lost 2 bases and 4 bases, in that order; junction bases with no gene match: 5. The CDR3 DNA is TGTGCCAGCAGTTTAGGGGAGGGCCCTTACAATGAGCAGTTCTTC. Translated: CASSLGEGPYNEQFF.

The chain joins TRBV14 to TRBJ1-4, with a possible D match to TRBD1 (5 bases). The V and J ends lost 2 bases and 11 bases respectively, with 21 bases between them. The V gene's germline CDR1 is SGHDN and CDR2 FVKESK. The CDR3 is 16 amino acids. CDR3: CASSQLKSGPLGKLFF. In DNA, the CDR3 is TGTGCCAGCAGCCAATTGAAATCAGGGCCCCTTGGGAAACTGTTTTTT.

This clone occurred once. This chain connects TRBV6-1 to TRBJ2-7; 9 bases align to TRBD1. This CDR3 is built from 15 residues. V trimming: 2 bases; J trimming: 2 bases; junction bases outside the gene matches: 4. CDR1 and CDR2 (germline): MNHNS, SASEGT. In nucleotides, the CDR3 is TGTGCCAGCAGTGAACAAGGACAGGGGACCTACGAGCAGTACTTC. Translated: CASSEQGQGTYEQYF.

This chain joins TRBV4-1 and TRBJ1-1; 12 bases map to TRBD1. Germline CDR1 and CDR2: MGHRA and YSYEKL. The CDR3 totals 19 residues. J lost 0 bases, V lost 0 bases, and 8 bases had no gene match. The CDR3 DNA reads TGCGCCAGCAGCCAAGAAACCCCGGGACAGGGGGCCGTGAACACTGAAGCTTTCTTT. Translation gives CASSQETPGQGAVNTEAFF.

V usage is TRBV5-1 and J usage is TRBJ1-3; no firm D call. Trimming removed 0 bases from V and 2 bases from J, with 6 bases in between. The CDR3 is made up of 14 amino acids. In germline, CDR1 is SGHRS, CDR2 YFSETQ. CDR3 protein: CASSLGEAGNTIYF. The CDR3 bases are TGCGCCAGCAGCTTGGGAGAGGCTGGAAACACCATATATTTT.

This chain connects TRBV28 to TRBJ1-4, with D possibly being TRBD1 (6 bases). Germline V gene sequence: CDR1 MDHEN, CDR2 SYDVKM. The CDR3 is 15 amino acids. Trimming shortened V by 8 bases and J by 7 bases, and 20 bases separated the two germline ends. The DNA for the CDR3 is TGTGCCAGCTCCACCACGGGGGGGCTGGGTGAAAAACTGTTTTTT. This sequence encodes CASSTTGGLGEKLFF.

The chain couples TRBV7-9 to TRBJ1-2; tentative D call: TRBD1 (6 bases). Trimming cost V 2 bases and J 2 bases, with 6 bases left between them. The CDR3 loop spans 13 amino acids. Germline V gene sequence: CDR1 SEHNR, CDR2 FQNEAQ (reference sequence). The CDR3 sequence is CASSLQGNYGYTF. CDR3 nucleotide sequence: TGTGCCAGCAGCTTACAGGGGAACTATGGCTACACCTTC.

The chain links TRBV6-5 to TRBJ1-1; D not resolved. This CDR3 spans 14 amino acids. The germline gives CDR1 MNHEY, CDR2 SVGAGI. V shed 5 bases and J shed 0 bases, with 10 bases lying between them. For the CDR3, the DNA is TGTGCCAGCAGTCCCACTACCATGAACACTGAAGCTTTCTTT. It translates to CASSPTTMNTEAFF.

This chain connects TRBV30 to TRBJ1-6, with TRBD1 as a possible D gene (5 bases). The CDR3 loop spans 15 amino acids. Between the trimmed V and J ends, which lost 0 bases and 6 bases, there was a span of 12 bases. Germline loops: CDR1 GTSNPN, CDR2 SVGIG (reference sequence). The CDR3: CAWSVRGSGNSPLHF. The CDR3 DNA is TGTGCCTGGAGTGTACGGGGGTCAGGTAATTCACCCCTCCACTTT.

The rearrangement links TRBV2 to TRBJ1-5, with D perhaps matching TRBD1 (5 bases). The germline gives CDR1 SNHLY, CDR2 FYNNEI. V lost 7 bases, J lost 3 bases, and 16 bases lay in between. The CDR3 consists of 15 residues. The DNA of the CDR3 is TGTGCCAGCACGTTGTCGGACATAAACAATCAGCCCCAGCATTTT. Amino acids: CASTLSDINNQPQHF.

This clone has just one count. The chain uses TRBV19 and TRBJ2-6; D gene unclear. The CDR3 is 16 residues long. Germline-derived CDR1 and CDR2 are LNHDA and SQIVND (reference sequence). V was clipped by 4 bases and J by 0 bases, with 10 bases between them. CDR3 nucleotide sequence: TGTGCCAGTAGTAAAGTCCATAGCTCTGGGGCCAACGTCCTGACTTTC. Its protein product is CASSKVHSSGANVLTF. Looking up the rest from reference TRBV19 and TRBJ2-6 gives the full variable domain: DGGITQSPKYLFRKEGQNVTLSCEQNLNHDAMYWYRQDPGQGLRLIYYSQIVNDFQKGDIAEGYSVSREKKESFPLTVTSAQKNPTAFYLCASSKVHSSGANVLTFGAGSRLTVL.

The chain's CDR3 is CASSFGQGSGNTIYF. The CDR3 DNA reads TGTGCCAGCAGTTTCGGACAGGGTTCTGGAAACACCATATATTTT. The chain carries TRBV27 and TRBJ1-3; TRBD1 matches 8 bases. The germline V gene has CDR1 MNHEY and CDR2 SMNVEV (reference sequence). V was clipped by 3 bases and J by 1 base; unmatched bases: 2. The length of the CDR3 is 15 residues.

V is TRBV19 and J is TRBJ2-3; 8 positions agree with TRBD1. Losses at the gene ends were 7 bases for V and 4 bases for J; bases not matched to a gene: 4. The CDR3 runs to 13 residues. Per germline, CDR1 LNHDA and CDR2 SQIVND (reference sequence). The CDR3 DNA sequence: TGTGCCAGTACCAGGGGGCCCGCAGATACGCAGTATTTT. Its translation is CASTRGPADTQYF.

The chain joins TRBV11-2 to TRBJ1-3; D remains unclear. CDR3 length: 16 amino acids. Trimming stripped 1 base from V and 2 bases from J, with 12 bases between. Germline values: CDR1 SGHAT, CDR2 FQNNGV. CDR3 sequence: CASSLVPGTAGNTIYF. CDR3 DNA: TGTGCCAGCAGCTTAGTCCCGGGAACAGCTGGAAACACCATATATTTT.

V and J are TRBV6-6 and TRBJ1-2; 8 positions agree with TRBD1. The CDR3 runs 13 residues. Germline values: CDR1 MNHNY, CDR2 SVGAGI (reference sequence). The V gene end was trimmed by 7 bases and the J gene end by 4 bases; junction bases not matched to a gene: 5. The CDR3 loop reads CASTQGAPYGYTF. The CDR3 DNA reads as TGTGCCAGCACCCAGGGGGCGCCCTATGGCTACACCTTC.

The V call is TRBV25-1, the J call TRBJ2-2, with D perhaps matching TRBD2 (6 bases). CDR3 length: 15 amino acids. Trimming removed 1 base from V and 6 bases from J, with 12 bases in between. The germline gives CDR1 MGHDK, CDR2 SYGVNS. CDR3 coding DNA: TGTGCCAGCAGTGAATTCGGGGGTACTCCCGGGGAGCTGTTTTTT. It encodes CASSEFGGTPGELFF. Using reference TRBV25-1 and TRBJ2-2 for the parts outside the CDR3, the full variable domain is EADIYQTPRYLVIGTGKKITLECSQTMGHDKMYWYQQDPGMELHLIHYSYGVNSTEKGDLSSESTVSRIRTEHFPLTLESARPSHTSQYLCASSEFGGTPGELFFGEGSRLTVL.

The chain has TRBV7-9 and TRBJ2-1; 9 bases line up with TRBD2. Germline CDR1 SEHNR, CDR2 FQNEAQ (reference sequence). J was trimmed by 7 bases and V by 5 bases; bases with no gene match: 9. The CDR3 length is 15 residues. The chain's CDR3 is CASSHYSGSGNEQFF. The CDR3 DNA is TGTGCCAGCAGCCATTATAGCGGGAGTGGTAATGAGCAGTTCTTC.